This T cell receptor (beta chain) was sequenced in a study of a mutant IDH1 vaccine in newly diagnosed glioma. Study in general: Therapy received beforehand was radiotherapy, temozolomide, or both, with most patients given both. Findings and caveats of the study: Vaccine-induced responses were seen in 93.3% of patients, spanning several MHC alleles.

Time point of the sample: week 47, end of study. Alongside topical imiquimod, each dose of vaccine comprised 300 ug of mutant IDH1 20-mer peptide. Administration of eight vaccinations to patients took place in weeks 1, 3, 5, 7, 11, 15, 19, 23. Assay used: immunoSEQ multiplex PCR; TCRdb lists only in-frame clones, some missing. The data contain tens of thousands of clones, roughly four fifths of them singletons. The CDR3 is 18 amino acids. V was clipped by 5 bases and J by 2 bases; unmatched bases: 17. The germline V gene has CDR1 LNHDA and CDR2 SQIVND (reference sequence). A remark on this clone: Its antigen is not known.

The sample in question was PBMCs, obtained from a glioma patient whose treatment included an IDH1 peptide vaccine. V is TRBV19 and J is TRBJ1-1, with TRBD1 matching 7 bases. The source is a woman aged 45-65 years with glioma. The CDR3: CASSHPQGTATLNTEAFF. CDR3 nucleotides: TGTGCCAGTAGTCATCCTCAGGGGACAGCCACCCTTAACACTGAAGCTTTCTTT.